A single sample is the source of the 19 T cell receptor beta chains below, sequenced in a study of cytomegalovirus exposure and HLA in healthy donors (TCRdb year 2017). Library generation was performed with the immunoSEQ multiplex PCR assay. A mixture of 60 forward primers for TCR Vbeta segments and 13 reverse primers for TCR Jbeta segments was used in the multiplex PCR. TCRdb took over this immuneACCESS table, retaining in-frame rearrangements with V and J assigned. Such tables are incomplete; in checked studies, under half of the missing clones stem from an unresolved V gene, and the remainder is unexplained. Recorded for this sample are around 150,000 clones; approximately 80% of them occurred a single time. The ten largest clones capture roughly 2.3% of the sample. Material for sequencing was PBMCs. Receptor source: a man in his thirties or forties in good health and CMV-seronegative.

The J gene is TRBJ1-1, the V gene TRBV28; maybe TRBD1 (5 bases). The CDR3 loop spans 14 amino acids. Deletions cut 3 bases from V and 1 base from J, with 9 bases between. Germline V gives CDR1 MDHEN, CDR2 SYDVKM. The CDR3 DNA sequence: TGTGCCAGCAGTTTGGCGGGGGAGAACACTGAAGCTTTCTTT. Its translation: CASSLAGENTEAFF.

The rearrangement joins TRBV28 to TRBJ2-2, with D perhaps TRBD1 (5 bases). V shed 6 bases and J shed 0 bases, with 5 bases lying between them. This CDR3 is built from 13 residues. Germline V lookup: CDR1 MDHEN, CDR2 SYDVKM. In DNA form, the CDR3 reads TGTGCCAGCAGGACAGCGAACACCGGGGAGCTGTTTTTT. Encoded protein: CASRTANTGELFF.

As DNA, the CDR3 is TGTGCCAGCAGCTTAGTTGGGCAAGACTACAATGAGCAGTTCTTC. Its protein product is CASSLVGQDYNEQFF. The J gene is TRBJ2-1, the V gene TRBV7-8, with unresolved D. Germline CDR1 and CDR2: SGHVS and FQNEAQ. V shed 1 base and J shed 3 bases, with 10 bases lying between them. This CDR3 region has 15 residues.

The J gene is TRBJ1-2, the V gene TRBV7-8, with a possible D match to TRBD1 (5 bases). Trimming shortened V by 3 bases and J by 12 bases, and 29 bases separated the two germline ends. Germline V gene lookup returns CDR1 SGHVS and CDR2 FQNEAQ. The length of the CDR3 is 17 residues. The CDR3 DNA follows: TGTGCCAGCAGCTTGACAGCCACCGCCACTAAGTTGGGTCGCGACACCTTC. Encoded protein: CASSLTATATKLGRDTF. The entire variable domain, with the rest obtained from reference TRBV7-8 and TRBJ1-2, is as follows: GAGVSQSPRYKVAKRGQDVALRCDPISGHVSLFWYQQALGQGPEFLTYFQNEAQLDKSGLPSDRFFAERPEGSVSTLKIQRTQQEDSAVYLCASSLTATATKLGRDTFGSGTRLTVV.

The chain joins TRBV9 to TRBJ1-2; TRBD1 agrees at 9 bases. J gave up 4 bases and V 0 bases, and 4 bases lay outside the gene matches. Germline V gene data show CDR1 as SGDLS and CDR2 as YYNGEE. This CDR3 contains 15 residues. This CDR3 is CASSVGDRDGYGYTF. In nucleotides, the CDR3 is TGTGCCAGCAGCGTAGGGGACAGGGATGGCTATGGCTACACCTTC.

The gene calls are TRBV7-2 and TRBJ1-6; tentative D call: TRBD1 (5 bases). The CDR3 extends over 14 amino acids. Trimming pared 6 bases from V and 8 bases from J, leaving 14 bases between. CDR1 and CDR2 (germline): SGHTA, FQGNSA. As DNA, the CDR3 is TGTGCCAGCAGACCACAGGCCAGGGATTCACCCCTCCACTTT. As protein: CASRPQARDSPLHF.

The chain combines TRBV7-9 with TRBJ2-7; D gene ambiguous. V was cut by 1 base and J by 3 bases, with 10 bases left in between. Germline loops: CDR1 SEHNR, CDR2 FQNEAQ (reference sequence). This CDR3 spans 14 amino acids. DNA of the CDR3: TGTGCCAGCAGCTTAGGGGCGACAATCTACGAGCAGTACTTC. This translates into CASSLGATIYEQYF.

The chain recombines TRBV5-1 with TRBJ2-7, with a weak D call TRBD2 (6 bases). This CDR3 contains 15 residues. V was trimmed by 4 bases and J by 0 bases, leaving 14 bases between them. Germline loops: CDR1 SGHRS, CDR2 YFSETQ. CDR3 coding DNA: TGCGCCAGCAGCCCCAATAGCGGAAGCTCCTACGAGCAGTACTTC. Translating it yields CASSPNSGSSYEQYF.

This sequence joins TRBV27 and TRBJ2-7; D possibly corresponds to TRBD2 (5 bases). The CDR3 is 15 residues long. Trimming took off 3 bases at V and 2 bases at J, with 14 bases between the two ends. Germline V gene data show CDR1 as MNHEY and CDR2 as SMNVEV (reference sequence). CDR3 region: CASSFRGIETYEQYF. The CDR3 nucleotides read TGTGCCAGCAGTTTTCGGGGAATCGAAACCTACGAGCAGTACTTC.

The chain joins TRBV6-1 to TRBJ1-5, with no clear D. V lost 2 bases and J lost 3, with 11 bases in between. This CDR3 spans 15 amino acids. Germline assignment: CDR1 MNHNS and CDR2 SASEGT. CDR3 in amino acids: CASSEHGGNNQPQHF. The CDR3 DNA sequence: TGTGCCAGCAGTGAACACGGCGGAAACAATCAGCCCCAGCATTTT.

The chain joins TRBV2 to TRBJ2-1; D remains unclear. The CDR3 has 13 amino acids. Germline V gene data show CDR1 as SNHLY and CDR2 as FYNNEI. V was cut by 10 bases and J by 0 bases, with 10 bases left in between. The CDR3 loop reads CATPGSSYNEQFF. The CDR3 DNA sequence: TGTGCCACGCCCGGTAGCTCCTACAATGAGCAGTTCTTC.

This rearrangement joins TRBV5-1 to TRBJ2-3; 7 bases agree with TRBD1. This CDR3 contains 14 residues. Germline V gene sequence: CDR1 SGHRS, CDR2 YFSETQ. The J segment lost 2 bases and the V segment lost 4 bases, leaving 4 bases of the junction unmatched. The chain's CDR3 is CASSMGQTTDTQYF. Here the CDR3 DNA reads TGCGCCAGCAGCATGGGACAGACCACAGATACGCAGTATTTT. The full variable domain, in which reference TRBV5-1 and TRBJ2-3 provide the parts outside the CDR3, is KAGVTQTPRYLIKTRGQQVTLSCSPISGHRSVSWYQQTPGQGLQFLFEYFSETQRNKGNFPGRFSGRQFSNSRSEMNVSTLELGDSALYLCASSMGQTTDTQYFGPGTRLTVL.

V gene TRBV30 combines with J gene TRBJ2-1; 7 bases match TRBD2. Germline CDR1 is GTSNPN and CDR2 is SVGIG (reference sequence). V shed 7 bases, J shed 4 bases, and the junction held 1 base outside the gene matches. This CDR3 comprises 11 residues. The CDR3 is CASGGYNEQFF. Written as DNA, the CDR3 is TGTGCCTCGGGAGGATACAATGAGCAGTTCTTC.

The V call is TRBV7-9, the J call TRBJ2-7; 8 nucleotides match TRBD2. The CDR3 runs to 15 residues. Trimming at V came to 6 bases and at J to 2 bases, leaving 9 bases not matched to a gene. Germline CDR1 and CDR2: SEHNR and FQNEAQ (reference sequence). CDR3 DNA sequence: TGTGCCAGCAGTCCCATTGCGGGGGGACCCTACGAGCAGTACTTC. Translation gives CASSPIAGGPYEQYF.

This chain joins TRBV6-5 and TRBJ2-3, with 8 bases aligning to TRBD1. V lost 5 bases and J lost 2; bases outside the gene matches: 6. Germline V CDR1 and CDR2: MNHEY, SVGAGI. The CDR3 covers 15 residues. DNA for the CDR3: TGTGCCAGCAGTAGGACAGGGATTTTCACAGATACGCAGTATTTT. This encodes CASSRTGIFTDTQYF.

The V call is TRBV4-1, the J call TRBJ1-2; TRBD1 is a possible D gene (5 bases). Germline V gene sequence: CDR1 MGHRA, CDR2 YSYEKL. Trimming shortened V by 4 bases and J by 5 bases, and 11 bases separated the two germline ends. The CDR3 sequence is 13 residues long. The CDR3 DNA is TGCGCCAGCAGCCCCGGGGGACCATATGGCTACACCTTC. Translation gives CASSPGGPYGYTF.

The sample holds a few counts of this clone. V and J are TRBV27 and TRBJ1-6; D not resolved. Trimming took 5 bases from V and 7 from J, leaving 9 bases between them. There are 13 residues in the CDR3. CDR1 and CDR2 from the germline V gene are MNHEY and SMNVEV (reference sequence). The CDR3 sequence is CASSRQRNSPLHF. In DNA, the CDR3 is TGTGCCAGCAGTCGGCAGCGGAATTCACCCCTCCACTTT.

This chain connects TRBV28 to TRBJ2-7; tentative D call: TRBD2 (6 bases). In germline, CDR1 is MDHEN, CDR2 SYDVKM. The CDR3 length is 16 residues. The V end was cut by 0 bases, the J end by 3 bases, with 15 bases between. The CDR3, as DNA: TGTGCCAGCAGTTTATGGTCCGGGAGCCGTCGCTACGAGCAGTACTTC. This encodes CASSLWSGSRRYEQYF.

This clone was recorded a few times. The J gene is TRBJ1-1, the V gene TRBV7-9; 8 nucleotides line up with TRBD1. CDR1 and CDR2 from the germline V gene are SEHNR and FQNEAQ (reference sequence). The length of the CDR3 is 14 residues. V lost 3 bases to trimming and J lost 3 bases; unmatched junction nucleotides: 3. The chain's CDR3 is CASSLMDRDTEAFF. The CDR3 bases are TGTGCCAGCAGCTTGATGGACAGGGACACTGAAGCTTTCTTT.